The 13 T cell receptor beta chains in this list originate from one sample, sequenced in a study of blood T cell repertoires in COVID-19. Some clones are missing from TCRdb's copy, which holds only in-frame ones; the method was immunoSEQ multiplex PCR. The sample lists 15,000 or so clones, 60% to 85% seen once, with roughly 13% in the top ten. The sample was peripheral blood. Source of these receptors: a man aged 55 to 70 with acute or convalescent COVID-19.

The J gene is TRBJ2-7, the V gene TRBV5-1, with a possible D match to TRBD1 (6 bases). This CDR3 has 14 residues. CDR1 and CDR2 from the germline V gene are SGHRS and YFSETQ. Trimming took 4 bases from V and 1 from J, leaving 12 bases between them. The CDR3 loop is CASSPGTNSYEQYF. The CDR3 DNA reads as TGCGCCAGCAGCCCCGGGACAAATTCCTACGAGCAGTACTTC.

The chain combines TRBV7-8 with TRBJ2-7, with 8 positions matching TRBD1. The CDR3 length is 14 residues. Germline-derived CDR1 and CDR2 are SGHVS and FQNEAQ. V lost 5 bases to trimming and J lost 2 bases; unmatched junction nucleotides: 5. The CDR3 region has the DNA TGTGCCAGCAGCGTCGGACAGGGTGCCTACGAGCAGTACTTC. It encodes CASSVGQGAYEQYF.

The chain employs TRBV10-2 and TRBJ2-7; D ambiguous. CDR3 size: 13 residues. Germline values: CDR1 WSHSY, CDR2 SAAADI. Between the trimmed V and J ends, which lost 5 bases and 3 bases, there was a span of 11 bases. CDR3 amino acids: CASSPHQRYEQYF. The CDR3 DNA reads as TGCGCCAGCAGTCCACACCAACGCTACGAGCAGTACTTC.

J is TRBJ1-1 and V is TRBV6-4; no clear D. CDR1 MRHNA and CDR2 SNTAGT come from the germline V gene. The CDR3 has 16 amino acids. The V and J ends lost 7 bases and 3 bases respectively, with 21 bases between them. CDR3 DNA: TGTGCCAGCACCGGCCTCCATCAGGTTCCATACACTGAAGCTTTCTTT. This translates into CASTGLHQVPYTEAFF.

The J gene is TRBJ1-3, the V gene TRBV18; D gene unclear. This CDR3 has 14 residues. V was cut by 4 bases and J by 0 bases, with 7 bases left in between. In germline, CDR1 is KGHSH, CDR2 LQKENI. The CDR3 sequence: CASSRADSGNTIYF. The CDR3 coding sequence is TGTGCCAGCTCACGAGCCGACTCTGGAAACACCATATATTTT. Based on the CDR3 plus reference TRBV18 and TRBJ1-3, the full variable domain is NAGVMQNPRHLVRRRGQEARLRCSPMKGHSHVYWYRQLPEEGLKFMVYLQKENIIDESGMPKERFSAEFPKEGPSILRIQQVVRGDSAAYFCASSRADSGNTIYFGEGSWLTVV.

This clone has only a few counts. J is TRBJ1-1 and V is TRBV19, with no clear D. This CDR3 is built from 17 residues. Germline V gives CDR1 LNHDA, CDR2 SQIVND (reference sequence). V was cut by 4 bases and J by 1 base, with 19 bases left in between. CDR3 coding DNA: TGTGCCAGTAGTACGAACAGCGGACCGTTACAGAACACTGAAGCTTTCTTT. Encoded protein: CASSTNSGPLQNTEAFF. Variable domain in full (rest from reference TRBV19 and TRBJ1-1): DGGITQSPKYLFRKEGQNVTLSCEQNLNHDAMYWYRQDPGQGLRLIYYSQIVNDFQKGDIAEGYSVSREKKESFPLTVTSAQKNPTAFYLCASSTNSGPLQNTEAFFGQGTRLTVV.

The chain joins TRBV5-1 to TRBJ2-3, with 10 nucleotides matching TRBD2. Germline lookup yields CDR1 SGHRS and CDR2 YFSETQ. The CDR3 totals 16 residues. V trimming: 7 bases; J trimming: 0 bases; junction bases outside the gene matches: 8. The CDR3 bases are TGCGCCAGCGGCTCCGGACTAGCGGCTAGCACAGATACGCAGTATTTT. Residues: CASGSGLAASTDTQYF.

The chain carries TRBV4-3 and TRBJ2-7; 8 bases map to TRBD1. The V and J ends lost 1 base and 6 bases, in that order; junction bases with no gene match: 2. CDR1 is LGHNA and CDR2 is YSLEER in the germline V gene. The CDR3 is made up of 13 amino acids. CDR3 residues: CASSQGTGPEQYF. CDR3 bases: TGCGCCAGCAGCCAAGGGACAGGGCCCGAGCAGTACTTC.

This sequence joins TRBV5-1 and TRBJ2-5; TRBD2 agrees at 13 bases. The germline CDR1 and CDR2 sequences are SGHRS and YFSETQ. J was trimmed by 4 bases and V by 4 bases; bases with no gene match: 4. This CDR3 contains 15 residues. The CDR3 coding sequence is TGCGCCAGCAGCCCCGGGACTAGCGGGACAGAGACCCAGTACTTC. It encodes CASSPGTSGTETQYF.

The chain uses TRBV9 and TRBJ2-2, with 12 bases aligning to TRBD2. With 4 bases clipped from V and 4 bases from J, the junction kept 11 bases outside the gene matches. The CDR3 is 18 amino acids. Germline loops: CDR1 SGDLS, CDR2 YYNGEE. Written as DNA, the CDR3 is TGTGCCAGCAGCCCCCGGGCTAGCGGGGGGGCGCCCACCGGGGAGCTGTTTTTT. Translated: CASSPRASGGAPTGELFF.

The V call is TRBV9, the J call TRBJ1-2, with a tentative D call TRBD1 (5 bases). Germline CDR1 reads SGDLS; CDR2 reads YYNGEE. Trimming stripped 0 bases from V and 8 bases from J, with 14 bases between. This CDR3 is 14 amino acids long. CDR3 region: CASSVGGQTLGYTF. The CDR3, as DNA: TGTGCCAGCAGCGTAGGCGGACAAACCTTAGGCTACACCTTC. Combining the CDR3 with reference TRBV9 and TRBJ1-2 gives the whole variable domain DSGVTQTPKHLITATGQRVTLRCSPRSGDLSVYWYQQSLDQGLQFLIQYYNGEERAKGNILERFSAQQFPDLHSELNLSSLELGDSALYFCASSVGGQTLGYTFGSGTRLTVV.

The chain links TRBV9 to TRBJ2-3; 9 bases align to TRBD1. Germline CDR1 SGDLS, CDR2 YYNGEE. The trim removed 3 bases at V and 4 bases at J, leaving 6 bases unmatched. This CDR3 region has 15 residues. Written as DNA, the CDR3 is TGTGCCAGCAGCGGTGGGACAGGGCAAGCAGATACGCAGTATTTT. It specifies CASSGGTGQADTQYF. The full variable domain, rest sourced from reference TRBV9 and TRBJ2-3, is DSGVTQTPKHLITATGQRVTLRCSPRSGDLSVYWYQQSLDQGLQFLIQYYNGEERAKGNILERFSAQQFPDLHSELNLSSLELGDSALYFCASSGGTGQADTQYFGPGTRLTVL.

In DNA form, the CDR3 reads TGTGCCAGACGACAGACCTATGGCTACACCTTC. Residues: CARRQTYGYTF. The rearrangement uses TRBV6-4 and TRBJ1-2; weak D call: TRBD1 (5 bases). Germline lookup yields CDR1 MRHNA and CDR2 SNTAGT. V was pared by 9 bases and J by 4 bases, with 9 bases between. The CDR3 extends over 11 amino acids.